The 3 T cell receptor beta chains below come from one sample, sequenced in a study of identical twins. TCRdb called the 5' RACE reads again in MiXCR, with one record for every CDR3 protein. The table has a few hundred thousand distinct CDR3 sequences, 9% to 10% seen once; the top ten hold around 3%. The sample also formed part of further work on yellow fever vaccine responses in identical twins.

The sequenced sample was PBMCs. The receptor source for this set is a woman aged 18-35 years in good health.

This clonotype was detected a few times. The rearrangement uses TRBV11-1 and TRBJ2-1; maybe TRBD1 (5 bases). V gave up 5 bases and J gave up 6 bases, with 20 bases separating them. This CDR3 has 16 residues. Germline V gene sequence: CDR1 SGHAT, CDR2 FQDESV (reference sequence). The CDR3 loop is CASSPRQYPAPNEQFF. The CDR3 nucleotides are TGTGCCAGCAGCCCCAGACAGTACCCCGCTCCCAATGAGCAGTTCTTC.

This clonotype was recorded at least ten times. The chain uses TRBV28 and TRBJ2-1; D may be TRBD2 (7 bases). Germline CDR1 reads MDHEN; CDR2 reads SYDVKM. The CDR3 covers 18 residues. V was clipped by 3 bases and J by 6 bases, with 24 bases between them. CDR3 in amino acids: CASSFRGPGLFVVNEQFF. The DNA of the CDR3 is TGTGCCAGCAGTTTCAGGGGACCGGGACTATTCGTTGTCAATGAGCAGTTCTTC.

This clonotype was picked up a small number of times. The J gene is TRBJ2-5, the V gene TRBV5-1; the D is unclear. From germline, CDR1 is SGHRS and CDR2 YFSETQ. This CDR3 region has 14 residues. The V and J ends lost 0 bases and 4 bases respectively, with 10 bases between them. The CDR3 DNA reads as TGCGCCAGCAGCTTGGAAACTAATACAGAGACCCAGTACTTC. This sequence encodes CASSLETNTETQYF.